This TCR beta chain appears in the sequencing data of a study of blood T cell repertoires in COVID-19. Study-level information: Material from acute and convalescent COVID-19 was sourced from the United States, Italy and Spain.

In the source study's methods: Amplification of reference gene primers provided the estimated nucleated cell counts. Sequencing used immunoSEQ multiplex PCR; TCRdb keeps in-frame clones, though not all of them. V, J and clone size were drawn from that table, and D and trimming were deduced from the DNA. The data show about 170,000 clones, 75% to 90% seen once. Germline values: CDR1 KGHSH, CDR2 LQKENI. This CDR3 spans 15 amino acids. After removal of 0 bases from V and 2 bases from J, the junction contained 1 base not matched to a gene. Sequencing was performed on PBMCs or T cells enriched from blood (not recorded which). This chain connects TRBV18 to TRBJ2-5; TRBD1 matches 9 bases. The receptor was isolated from a woman between 45 and 65 years old who had recovered from COVID-19. CDR3 in amino acids: CASSPPDRGQETQYF. CDR3 DNA sequence: TGTGCCAGCTCACCACCGGACAGGGGACAAGAGACCCAGTACTTC.